The clone carrying this T cell receptor beta chain was seen a few times. The V gene's germline CDR1 is LGHDT and CDR2 YNNKEL (reference sequence). The CDR3 totals 16 residues. Trimming took off 1 base at V and 2 bases at J, with 12 bases between the two ends. 5'RACE with constant-segment primers built TCRalpha and TCRbeta cDNA libraries with UMIs. MiXCR, run by TCRdb on the 5' RACE reads, gives a single entry per CDR3 protein. This table holds hundreds of thousands of distinct CDR3 sequences, about a sixth found once. This entry comes from a study of T-cell memory formation after mild COVID-19. This receptor was identified in an adult woman who had mild COVID-19 (a few samples of this study predate the infection). Cell type and time point are not known. Sequenced material: PBMCs or a T cell subset sorted from them (not recorded which). This chain connects TRBV3-1 to TRBJ2-4, with unresolved D. CDR3 residues: CASSQGVAAPKNIQYF. Here the CDR3 DNA reads TGTGCCAGCAGCCAAGGGGTCGCGGCACCCAAAAACATTCAGTACTTC.